The 15 T cell receptor beta chains presented below share a single source sample, sequenced in a study of shared clonotypes between healthy human individuals (dated by TCRdb to the early 2020s). The library was prepared using the immunoSEQ multiplex PCR assay. TCRdb mirrors the immuneACCESS table, restricted to in-frame sequences. Some clones are absent from its copies; in checked studies, under half trace to an unresolved V gene, and the reason for the others is unknown. The sample data list 2 million to 2.5 million clones, and 95% of these were observed just once. Approximately 0.13% of the sample belongs to the ten largest clones. The material sequenced was naive CD4+ T cells sorted from blood. Read against the paper, the sample's cell subset or site label means: CD45RA+ positively selected. The receptor set was obtained from a man aged 18 to 35 in good health.

This chain connects TRBV7-2 to TRBJ2-7, with 11 nucleotides matching TRBD2. V was clipped by 1 base and J by 4 bases; unmatched bases: 6. Looked up from germline, CDR1 is SGHTA and CDR2 is FQGNSA. CDR3 size: 16 residues. Here the CDR3 reads CASSLVASGRLYEQYF. CDR3 coding DNA: TGTGCCAGCAGCTTAGTCGCTAGCGGGAGGTTGTACGAGCAGTACTTC.

The chain joins TRBV4-3 to TRBJ2-7, with 8 bases that match TRBD1. Looked up from germline, CDR1 is LGHNA and CDR2 is YSLEER. Trimming cost V 0 bases and J 6 bases; bases outside gene matches: 4. This CDR3 has 14 amino acids. CDR3 sequence (DNA): TGCGCCAGCAGCCAAGAAATGACAGGGGTCGAGCAGTACTTC. Its translation is CASSQEMTGVEQYF.

This clone appeared a single time. The chain combines TRBV10-2 with TRBJ2-2, with 11 positions matching TRBD2. Germline loops: CDR1 WSHSY, CDR2 SAAADI. V lost 7 bases and J lost 2; bases outside the gene matches: 15. The CDR3 extends over 19 amino acids. This CDR3 is CASTRLGLAGGPNTGELFF. The CDR3 bases are TGCGCCAGCACCCGACTCGGGCTAGCGGGAGGACCAAACACCGGGGAGCTGTTTTTT.

Note on this clone: Other nucleotide sequences in the sample specify the same CDR3. V is TRBV9 and J is TRBJ2-1; D perhaps matches TRBD1 (5 bases). Germline V gives CDR1 SGDLS, CDR2 YYNGEE. V was trimmed by 0 bases and J by 2 bases, leaving 9 bases between them. CDR3 length equals 15 residues. The chain's CDR3 is CASSVDGATYNEQFF. The CDR3 nucleotides are TGTGCCAGCAGCGTAGATGGGGCAACCTACAATGAGCAGTTCTTC.

The V call is TRBV27, the J call TRBJ2-5; TRBD2 matches 10 bases. Germline CDR1 MNHEY, CDR2 SMNVEV (reference sequence). The CDR3 covers 15 residues. Unmatched junction bases numbered 6, after V lost 6 bases and J lost 2 bases. DNA of the CDR3: TGTGCCAGCAGCAGACTAGCGGGCCCTCAAGAGACCCAGTACTTC. Translation: CASSRLAGPQETQYF.

The chain has TRBV12-5 and TRBJ2-7; no definite D call. This CDR3 is built from 12 residues. CDR1 is LGHNT and CDR2 is FRNRAP in the germline V gene. Between the trimmed V and J ends, which lost 6 bases and 4 bases, there was a span of 10 bases. Here the CDR3 DNA reads TGTGCTAGTGGAAGGGTAGGTTACGAGCAGTACTTC. Its protein is CASGRVGYEQYF.

This clone was seen a few times. The chain couples TRBV30 to TRBJ1-5; D perhaps matches TRBD1 (5 bases). Trimming removed 5 bases at V and 0 bases at J, with 11 bases between. CDR1 is GTSNPN, CDR2 SVGIG, per germline (reference sequence). The CDR3 runs to 14 residues. In nucleotides, the CDR3 is TGTGCCTGGGGGGGGACTTTTAGCAATCAGCCCCAGCATTTT. Translating gives CAWGGTFSNQPQHF. The full variable domain, completed using reference TRBV30 and TRBJ1-5, is SQTIHQWPATLVQPVGSPLSLECTVEGTSNPNLYWYRQAAGRGLQLLFYSVGIGQISSEVPQNLSASRPQDRQFILSSKKLLLSDSGFYLCAWGGTFSNQPQHFGDGTRLSIL.

In nucleotides, the CDR3 is TGTGCCAGCTCACCACCGGTAGGGACCCGAACTAATGAAAAACTGTTTTTT. Translated: CASSPPVGTRTNEKLFF. The chain has TRBV18 and TRBJ1-4, with a possible D match to TRBD1 (5 bases). CDR1 and CDR2 from the germline V gene are KGHSH and LQKENI. CDR3 size: 17 residues. V was trimmed by 0 bases and J by 1 base, leaving 12 bases between them.

The chain is built from TRBV23-1 and TRBJ2-7; tentative D call: TRBD1 (6 bases). TRBV23-1 falls under the ORF class, with uncertain function. This CDR3 is built from 14 residues. V was cut by 0 bases and J by 6 bases, with 12 bases left in between. The CDR3 DNA is TGCGCCAGCAGTCAATCGACCAGGGGTACCGAGCAGTACTTC. Translating it yields CASSQSTRGTEQYF.

A word on this clone: Other nucleotide sequences in the sample specify the same CDR3. This sequence joins TRBV18 and TRBJ2-4; D is perhaps TRBD1 (6 bases). Deletions cut 3 bases from V and 1 base from J, with 7 bases between. The CDR3 extends over 14 amino acids. The germline V gene has CDR1 KGHSH and CDR2 LQKENI. The CDR3 reads CASSPQGAKNIQYF. The CDR3 coding sequence is TGTGCCAGCTCACCCCAGGGGGCCAAAAACATTCAGTACTTC.

V gene TRBV4-1 combines with J gene TRBJ2-3, with 10 bases identical to TRBD2. V lost 0 bases and J lost 8; bases outside the gene matches: 14. The CDR3 is 18 amino acids. Germline assignment: CDR1 MGHRA and CDR2 YSYEKL. The CDR3 region is CASSQDLVQSGGVGTQYF. CDR3 nucleotides: TGCGCCAGCAGCCAAGATCTAGTTCAAAGCGGGGGGGTAGGTACGCAGTATTTT.

As for this clone: Additional DNA sequences in this sample encode the identical CDR3. The chain couples TRBV18 to TRBJ1-4; the match to TRBD1 covers 9 bases. J gave up 8 bases and V 3 bases, and 4 bases lay outside the gene matches. The germline V gene encodes CDR1 KGHSH and CDR2 LQKENI. This CDR3 is 14 amino acids long. The CDR3 sequence is CASSPGQGREKLFF. Written as DNA, the CDR3 is TGTGCCAGCTCACCGGGACAGGGACGGGAAAAACTGTTTTTT.

The chain links TRBV9 to TRBJ1-5, with D maybe TRBD1 (6 bases). The V and J ends lost 2 bases and 0 bases respectively, with 12 bases between them. The germline V gene has CDR1 SGDLS and CDR2 YYNGEE. The CDR3 sequence is 16 residues long. For the CDR3, the DNA is TGTGCCAGCAGCGTGGGGGCCGAAACTAGCAATCAGCCCCAGCATTTT. Protein sequence: CASSVGAETSNQPQHF.

The chain links TRBV7-9 to TRBJ1-1; unclear D gene. Germline CDR1 reads SEHNR; CDR2 reads FQNEAQ (reference sequence). Trimming pared 3 bases from V and 0 bases from J, leaving 8 bases between. This CDR3 contains 14 residues. CDR3: CASSLQELNTEAFF. CDR3 sequence (DNA): TGTGCCAGCAGCTTGCAGGAACTGAACACTGAAGCTTTCTTT.

Details on this clone: One end of the junction varies from germline; a read error may be responsible. The chain links TRBV10-2 to TRBJ2-3, with 9 bases aligning to TRBD1. CDR3 length equals 11 residues. CDR1 WSHSY and CDR2 SAAADI come from the germline V gene. The CDR3 sequence is CARAPGTGYDF. CDR3 bases: TGCGCCAGGGCGCCGGGGACAGGGTACGATTTT.